One and the same sample provided the 10 T cell receptor beta chains below, sequenced in a study of beta chain features in type 1 diabetes. Sequencing targeted expressed TCRB transcripts, as all isolated RNA had been reverse transcribed. Produced via immunoSEQ multiplex PCR; TCRdb's table is partial and in-frame only. The sample consists of about 360,000 clones, roughly 12% of them appearing once. The sequencing sample was made of naive CD4+ T cells from blood. Receptor source: a young man in good health.

The sample holds a few counts of this clone. This chain connects TRBV18 to TRBJ2-7, with D possibly TRBD2 on 5 matching bases. There are 17 residues in the CDR3. V dropped 0 bases and J dropped 6 bases, with 21 bases sitting between them. CDR1 KGHSH and CDR2 LQKENI come from the germline V gene. In DNA, the CDR3 is TGTGCCAGCTCACCACCGAGTGTGTCCGGACCCGAGGGCGAGCAGTACTTC. Translation: CASSPPSVSGPEGEQYF.

This clone was found a few times. The V gene is TRBV5-1, the J gene TRBJ1-2, with TRBD1 matching 8 bases. With V trimmed by 2 bases and J by 7 bases, 7 bases remained unmatched. Germline CDR1 and CDR2: SGHRS and YFSETQ. This CDR3 spans 14 amino acids. This CDR3 reads CASSFNGQGGGYTF. The CDR3 coding sequence is TGCGCCAGCAGCTTCAATGGACAGGGAGGTGGCTACACCTTC.

V gene TRBV4-1 combines with J gene TRBJ1-2, with D unresolved. Germline CDR1 reads MGHRA; CDR2 reads YSYEKL. V was shortened by 3 bases and J by 3 bases, with 11 bases between the two germline ends. This CDR3 is built from 14 residues. The CDR3 protein is CASSQQANDYGYTF. The CDR3 region has the DNA TGCGCCAGCAGCCAGCAGGCAAATGACTATGGCTACACCTTC.

There are a few counts of this clone. This chain connects TRBV27 to TRBJ1-2, with a possible D match to TRBD1 (6 bases). The CDR3 covers 13 residues. Per germline, CDR1 MNHEY and CDR2 SMNVEV (reference sequence). V dropped 8 bases and J dropped 8 bases, with 18 bases sitting between them. The CDR3, as DNA: TGTGCCAGCCGTGTGGTCGGACAGCGGGGCTACACCTTC. Translation gives CASRVVGQRGYTF.

The rearrangement links TRBV7-3 to TRBJ2-2; D perhaps matches TRBD2 (6 bases). CDR1 is SGHTA and CDR2 is FQGTGA in the germline V gene. The V end was cut by 5 bases, the J end by 4 bases, with 14 bases between. The CDR3 extends over 15 amino acids. CDR3 residues: CASSPWDSSTGELFF. CDR3 nucleotides: TGTGCCAGCAGCCCCTGGGACTCCTCCACCGGGGAGCTGTTTTTT.

This clone was picked up a small number of times. The rearrangement joins TRBV14 to TRBJ2-1, with no clear D. The CDR3 totals 16 residues. CDR1 is SGHDN, CDR2 FVKESK, per germline. The V gene lost 0 bases and the J gene lost 0 bases, with 9 bases spanning the gap. As DNA, the CDR3 is TGTGCCAGCAGCCAAGATATCCGTAGCTCCTACAATGAGCAGTTCTTC. Encoded protein: CASSQDIRSSYNEQFF. The full variable domain, with the rest looked up from reference TRBV14 and TRBJ2-1, is EAGVTQFPSHSVIEKGQTVTLRCDPISGHDNLYWYRRVMGKEIKFLLHFVKESKQDESGMPNNRFLAERTGGTYSTLKVQPAELEDSGVYFCASSQDIRSSYNEQFFGPGTRLTVL.

This clone was recorded a few times. The J gene is TRBJ2-1, the V gene TRBV14; the match to TRBD2 covers 8 bases. The CDR3 loop spans 15 amino acids. V was clipped by 4 bases and J by 0 bases; unmatched bases: 2. CDR1 SGHDN and CDR2 FVKESK come from the germline V gene. Written as DNA, the CDR3 is TGTGCCAGCAGCCGCGGGGGGCCCTCCTACAATGAGCAGTTCTTC. Protein: CASSRGGPSYNEQFF.

The V call is TRBV30, the J call TRBJ1-1, with D unresolved. V gave up 3 bases and J gave up 3 bases, with 11 bases separating them. The CDR3 totals 13 residues. CDR1 and CDR2 (germline): GTSNPN, SVGIG (reference sequence). CDR3 sequence (DNA): TGTGCCTGGAGGGGCCGCCTGGACACTGAAGCTTTCTTT. Translation gives CAWRGRLDTEAFF.

The chain joins TRBV7-2 to TRBJ2-3; tentative D call: TRBD1 (6 bases). Between the trimmed V and J ends, which lost 5 bases and 2 bases, there was a span of 14 bases. Germline V lookup: CDR1 SGHTA, CDR2 FQGNSA. The CDR3 sequence is 15 residues long. DNA for the CDR3: TGTGCCAGCAGCCCCCGAGGACAGACCACAGATACGCAGTATTTT. Its protein product is CASSPRGQTTDTQYF.

The CDR3 bases are TGTGCCAGTAGAACGACAGGGGGCATTTCTGGGGCCAACGTCCTGACTTTC. Protein product: CASRTTGGISGANVLTF. The chain links TRBV19 to TRBJ2-6; 10 nucleotides line up with TRBD1. The germline CDR1 and CDR2 sequences are LNHDA and SQIVND (reference sequence). Losses at the gene ends were 6 bases for V and 1 base for J; bases not matched to a gene: 6. This CDR3 spans 17 amino acids.